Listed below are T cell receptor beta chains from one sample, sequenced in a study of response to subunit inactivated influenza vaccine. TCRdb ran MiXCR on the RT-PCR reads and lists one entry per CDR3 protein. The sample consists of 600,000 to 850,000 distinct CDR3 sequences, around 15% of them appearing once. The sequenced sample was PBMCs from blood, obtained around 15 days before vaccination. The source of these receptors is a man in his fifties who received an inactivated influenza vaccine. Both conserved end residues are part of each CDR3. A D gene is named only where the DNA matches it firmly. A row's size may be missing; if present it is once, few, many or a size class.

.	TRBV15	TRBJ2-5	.	TGTGCCACCAGCAGAGATAACGGTCAAGAGACCCAGTACTTC	CATSRDNGQETQYF
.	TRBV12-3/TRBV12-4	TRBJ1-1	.	TGTGCCAGCAGTTTCCCCGGGCTGGAAGCTTTCTTT	CASSFPGLEAFF
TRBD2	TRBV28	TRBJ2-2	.	TGTGCCAGCAGCCCTACTAGCGGGAGGGCCGGTTACACCGGGGAGCTGTTTTTT	CASSPTSGRAGYTGELFF
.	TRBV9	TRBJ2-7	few	TGTGCCAGCAGCGTAGGAGCCTTAAGCTCCTACGAGCAGTACTTC	CASSVGALSSYEQYF
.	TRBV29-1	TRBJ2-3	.	TGCAGCGTTGATGGCGGAAACACAGATACGCAGTATTTT	CSVDGGNTDTQYF
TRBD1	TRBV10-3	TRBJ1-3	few	TGTGCCATCAGCCTGGACAGGGGAAACACCATATATTTT	CAISLDRGNTIYF
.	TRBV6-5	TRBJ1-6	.	TGTGCCAGCAGTTACTCGGGCGGGGTAGGATCACCCCTCCACTTT	CASSYSGGVGSPLHF
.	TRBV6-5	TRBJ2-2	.	TGTGCCAGCAGTTACTCGTTCGGACAGGAGCTGTTTTTT	CASSYSFGQELFF
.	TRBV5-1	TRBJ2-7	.	TGCGCCAGCAGCATCCTAGGGAGTCCCGAGCAGTACTTC	CASSILGSPEQYF
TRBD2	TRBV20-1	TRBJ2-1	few	TGCAGTGCTCTAGGACTAGCGGGTGAGCAGTTCTTC	CSALGLAGEQFF
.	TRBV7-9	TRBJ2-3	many	TGTGCCAGCAGCTTATTTGCCGAGGATACGCAGTATTTT	CASSLFAEDTQYF
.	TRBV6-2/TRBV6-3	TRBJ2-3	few	TGTGCCAGCAGTTACTCGAGTGGGCAAGTCGTCGAGGGGACAGATACGCAGTATTTT	CASSYSSGQVVEGTDTQYF
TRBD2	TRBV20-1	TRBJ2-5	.	TGCAGTGCTAGAGATCTAGCGGGAGGAGAGACCCAGTACTTC	CSARDLAGGETQYF
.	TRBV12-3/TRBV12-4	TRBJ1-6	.	TGTGCCAGCAGTGAAGCCCGGGATTGGAATAATTCACCCCTCCACTTT	CASSEARDWNNSPLHF
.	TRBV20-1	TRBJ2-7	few	TGCAGTGCCCTATCCAGGGAATCCTACGAGCAGTACTTC	CSALSRESYEQYF
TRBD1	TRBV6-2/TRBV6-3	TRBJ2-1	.	TGTGCCAGCAGTTACTGGACAGGGGGCTACAATGAGCAGTTCTTC	CASSYWTGGYNEQFF
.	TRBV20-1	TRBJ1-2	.	TGCAGTGCTACGACTGCCACGTATGGCTACACCTTC	CSATTATYGYTF
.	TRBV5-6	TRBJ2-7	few	TGTGCCAGCAGCTTTCTGAGTAACGAGCAGTACTTC	CASSFLSNEQYF
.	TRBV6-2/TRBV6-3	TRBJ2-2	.	TGTGCCAGCCGACGGCCGACCGTGGAGCTGTTTTTT	CASRRPTVELFF
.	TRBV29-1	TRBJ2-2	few	TGCAGCGTTGAAGCCGGCATCACGAACACCGGGGAGCTGTTTTTT	CSVEAGITNTGELFF
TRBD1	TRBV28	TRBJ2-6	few	TGTGCCAGCAGCCCGGACAGGGGGGTGAATGGGGCCAACGTCCTGACTTTC	CASSPDRGVNGANVLTF
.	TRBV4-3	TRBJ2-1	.	TGCGCCAGCAGCCAAGATGTGCAGGTTGAGCAGTTCTTC	CASSQDVQVEQFF
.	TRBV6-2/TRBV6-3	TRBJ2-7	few	TGTGCCAGCAGCCGTTTGGCGGGGACAACCTACGAGCAGTACTTC	CASSRLAGTTYEQYF
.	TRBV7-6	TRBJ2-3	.	TGTGCCAGCCAGCCTGGATCTAGCACAGATACGCAGTATTTT	CASQPGSSTDTQYF
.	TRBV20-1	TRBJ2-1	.	TGCAGTGCTAGCGACCGGGGGTCCTACAATGAGCAGTTCTTC	CSASDRGSYNEQFF
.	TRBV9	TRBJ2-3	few	TGTGCCAGCAGCGCGAAGGGGATCGCAGATACGCAGTATTTT	CASSAKGIADTQYF
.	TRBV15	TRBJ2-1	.	TGTGCCACCAGCAGAGATCCGAGAGGTAGGGATGAGCAGTTCTTC	CATSRDPRGRDEQFF
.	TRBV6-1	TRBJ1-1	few	TGTGCCAGCAAAGAACCCGGGATGAACACTGAAGCTTTCTTT	CASKEPGMNTEAFF
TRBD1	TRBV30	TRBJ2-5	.	TGTGCCTGGAGTGATGGGACAGTTAAAGAGACCCAGTACTTC	CAWSDGTVKETQYF
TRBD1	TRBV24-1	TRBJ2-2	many	TGTGCCACCAGTGAGGCGACAGGGTACACCGGGGAGCTGTTTTTT	CATSEATGYTGELFF
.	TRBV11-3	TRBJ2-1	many	TGTGCCAGCAGCCCTCCGGGCCTTTACAATGAGCAGTTCTTC	CASSPPGLYNEQFF
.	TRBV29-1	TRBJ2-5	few	TGCAGCGTCGACCCGGGAGAGACCCAGTACTTC	CSVDPGETQYF
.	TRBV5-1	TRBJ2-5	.	TGCGCCAGCAGCTTTACGGGAAAAGAGACCCAGTACTTC	CASSFTGKETQYF
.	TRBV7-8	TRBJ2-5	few	TGTGCCAGCAGCTCGGGACAATCCAGTACCGGGGAGACCCAGTACTTC	CASSSGQSSTGETQYF
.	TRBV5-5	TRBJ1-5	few	TGTGCCAGCAGCTTGGGAGGCGGTGTGGGGGGCTCTAATCAGCCCCAGCATTTT	CASSLGGGVGGSNQPQHF
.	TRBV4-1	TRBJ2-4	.	TGCGCCAGCAGCCAGGGCGGGCTGCGAACAAACATTCAGTACTTC	CASSQGGLRTNIQYF
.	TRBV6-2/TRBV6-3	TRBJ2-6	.	TGTGCCAGCCTAGGGGTTCCCGGGGCCAACGTCCTGACTTTC	CASLGVPGANVLTF
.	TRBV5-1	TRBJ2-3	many	TGCGCCAGCAGCCCGACTTCACTCGCGGACCCGGACACAGATACGCAGTATTTT	CASSPTSLADPDTDTQYF
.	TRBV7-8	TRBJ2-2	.	TGTGCCAGCAGCTTCCGACTAGTTCGCGGGGAGCTGTTTTTT	CASSFRLVRGELFF
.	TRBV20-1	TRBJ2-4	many	TGCAGTGCTCAGGATAGCCGAGACATTCAGTACTTC	CSAQDSRDIQYF
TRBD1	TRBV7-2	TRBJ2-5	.	TGTGCCAGCAACTTAGGGAGTGGTACAGGGGGCTGGACCCAGTACTTC	CASNLGSGTGGWTQYF